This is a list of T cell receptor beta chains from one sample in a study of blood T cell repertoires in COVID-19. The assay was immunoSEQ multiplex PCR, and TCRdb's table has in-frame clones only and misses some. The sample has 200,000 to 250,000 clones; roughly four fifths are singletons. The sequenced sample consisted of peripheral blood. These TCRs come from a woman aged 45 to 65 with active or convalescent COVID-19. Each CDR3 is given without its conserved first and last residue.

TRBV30,AWSTPHGGADTQY
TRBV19,ASKAASGGFLWVGELF
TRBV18,ASSPRNEKLF
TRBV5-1,ASSPLRGLGYGYT
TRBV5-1,ASSVTGTGGEKLF
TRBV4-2,ASSQDLAGTITNEKLF
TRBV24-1,ATSWDRFTDTQY
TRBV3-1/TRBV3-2,ASSQLAGPVEAF
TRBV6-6,ASSYLGQGWIKLF
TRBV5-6,ASSLDTVGAEAF
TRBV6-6,ASRRRDSEQY
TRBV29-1,SVEVPGGKLF
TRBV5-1,ASSLGATVNTEAF
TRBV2,ASSDGVTETQY
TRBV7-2,ASSQGYSGNTIY
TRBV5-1,ASQEVQHTEAF
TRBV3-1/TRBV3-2,ASSPGLAGGTGELF
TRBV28,ASSLSLRTGGYQPQH
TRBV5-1,ASSSDRVDGIPEAF
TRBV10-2,ASKPRYNEQF
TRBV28,ASRGLAGGLVNTGELF
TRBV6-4,ASSDSGGASGELF
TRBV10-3,ATIRDRGGEQY
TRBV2,ASGADGDQPQH
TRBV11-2,ASSWSGGETQY
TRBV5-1,ASSLGTGAQNEQF
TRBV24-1,ATSEPGTTTDTQY
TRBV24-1,ATSGSGGASTDTQY
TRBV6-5,ASSPQGAGRETQY
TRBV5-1,ASRYSGYTEAF
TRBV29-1,SVSGTDGNTGELF
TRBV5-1,ASSSSPGQGGNTIY
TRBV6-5,ASTRGGTGDSPLH
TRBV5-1,ASSLGQGYTEAF
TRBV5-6,ASSQMRGLGWQPQH
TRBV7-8,ASSLGMLFATGNEAF
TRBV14,ASSQDPRRTSGTNTGELF
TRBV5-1,ASSPTTGSSPLH
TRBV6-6,ASSYTLPNTEAF
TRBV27,ASRDPRDTQY
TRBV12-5,ASGLENGNTGELF
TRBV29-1,SGSTTGLLYEQY
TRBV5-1,ASSLAGYTDTQY
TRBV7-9,ASSFDRSRDEQY
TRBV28,ASSGQGSLQETQY
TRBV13,ASSLDSGYGYT
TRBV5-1,ASKDSNTDTQY
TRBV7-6,ASSRAPPGQSAAGGEQF
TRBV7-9,ASVQDFYGYT
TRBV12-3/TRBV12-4,ASSLGALDEQY
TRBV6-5,ASKGPLISYEQY
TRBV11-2,ASSLSRENSPLH
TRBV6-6,ASRDSSSPLH
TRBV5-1,ASSPTGRGSTDTQY
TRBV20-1,SASVGTASNYGYT
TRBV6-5,ASSDLQGYNEQF
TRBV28,ASSLREAPSGNTIY